This TCR beta chain appears in the sequencing data of a study of T cells in localized non-small cell lung cancer (dated by TCRdb to 2019 to 2021). A note on the overall study: The study examined T cell repertoires in under 300 patients with early-stage NSCLC and compared tumors with uninvolved tumor-adjacent lungs. The cohort consisted of approximately 240 treatment-naive NSCLC patients whose localized lung tumors had been resected. A mean age of around 66 years was recorded for the NSCLC patients, of whom some 130 were male and about a hundred were female.

With regard to this clone: Its antigen is currently not known. Nothing much larger sits one base from this clone, and base qualities are not available.

Findings and caveats that apply to the study as a whole: Uninvolved tumor-adjacent lung showed the highest T cell clonality, higher than tumor, which suggests more focused antigenic responses in the uninvolved tumor-adjacent lung. Because the study design was exploratory, TCR variables were selected using unadjusted p-values without false-discovery rate correction. A median of 57 of the top 100 tumor clones were detected in paired uninvolved adjacent lung, and about 29 of these tumor clones were also found among the top 100 clones of the paired uninvolved adjacent lung. Longer overall survival was associated with higher blood T cell density, whereas shorter survival was associated with higher adjacent-lung clonality. Because multi-region tumor sequencing was not done, intratumor heterogeneity could not be ruled out.

The immunoSEQ Assay was used to sequence TCR beta CDR3 regions from DNA. On the study's bioinformatics: T cell density was computed as TCR beta template counts normalized to usable DNA estimated by amplifying housekeeping genes. The preseqR package was used to estimate richness by extrapolating to 400,000 templates for PBMC samples and to 120,000 templates for tissue samples. Clonality was defined as one minus Pielou's evenness. Tissue-enriched TCRs were identified by differential abundance testing using productive amino-acid clonotypes, minimum total count 5 and alpha 0.1. The Jaccard Index and the Morisita Overlap Index were used to measure repertoire overlap between compartments. GLIPH grouped TCR beta CDR3s together with public tetramer-defined viral CDR3s, and a viral motif had to include at least three viral sequences and show V-gene enrichment. Here the immuneACCESS table is served through TCRdb, limited to in-frame sequences with V and J called. Missing clones are a known gap in these copies; in checked studies unresolved V genes cover under half, and the rest lacks a known reason. V, J and clone size reflect that table, while D and trimming were determined from the DNA. The sample contains fewer than 20,000 clones, 87% of them found a single time. Of the sample, around 29% is held by the ten largest clones.

At diagnosis, peripheral blood, uninvolved tumor-adjacent lung and tumor were collected and stored as a combination of fresh-frozen and FFPE material. Blood samples were analyzed as peripheral blood mononuclear cells for TCR repertoire profiling. The cysteine opens and the phenylalanine closes a CDR3 of 15 amino acids. Only the CDR3 portion is preserved as DNA: 45 bases, with reading frame beginning at the first base. Relative to germline, V is missing 1 base and J is missing 2 bases, with 4 bases of the junction outside any gene match. CDR1 and CDR2, looked up from the germline V gene (reference sequence), are SEHNR and FQNEAQ.

The specimen comprised peripheral blood mononuclear cells, sampled before any cancer treatment. This sequence was found in a male donor aged 60 or over with stage II lung adenocarcinoma. Recombination connected TRBV7-9 to TRBJ2-7, and 8 junction bases match TRBD2. For the CDR3, the sequence is CASSLGLATTYEQYF. The nucleotides read TGTGCCAGCAGCTTAGGACTAGCGACCACCTACGAGCAGTACTTC.